This entry lists 8 T cell receptor beta chains sequenced from one sample in a study of cytomegalovirus exposure and HLA in healthy donors. The PCR used 60 Vbeta and 13 Jbeta primers. The protocol was immunoSEQ multiplex PCR, while the TCRdb copy is restricted to in-frame clones and leaves out a portion. The data show some 120,000 clones, about 74% seen once. The material sequenced was PBMCs. All receptors derive from a woman between 45 and 65 years old in good health and CMV-seropositive.

The V gene is TRBV4-1, the J gene TRBJ2-2, with 10 bases identical to TRBD2. The germline CDR1 and CDR2 sequences are MGHRA and YSYEKL. The CDR3 sequence is 16 residues long. Trimming took 3 bases from V and 7 from J; bases not matched to a gene: 8. CDR3 in amino acids: CASSQATSGVVGELFF. In nucleotides, the CDR3 is TGCGCCAGCAGCCAGGCCACTAGCGGGGTCGTCGGGGAGCTGTTTTTT.

This clone was seen more than once but under ten times. The chain is built from TRBV5-6 and TRBJ2-6; no reliable D call. Germline V gene sequence: CDR1 SGHDT, CDR2 YYEEEE. This CDR3 has 15 residues. V lost 2 bases and J 0 bases, leaving 6 bases between the germline ends. CDR3 protein: CASSFGDSGANVLTF. CDR3 in DNA: TGTGCCAGCAGCTTCGGTGACTCTGGGGCCAACGTCCTGACTTTC.

V gene TRBV5-5 combines with J gene TRBJ1-1; a weak D match, TRBD1 (6 bases). The CDR3 is 14 residues long. Germline V gene sequence: CDR1 SGHKS, CDR2 YYEKEE (reference sequence). V was cut by 10 bases and J by 3 bases, with 19 bases left in between. CDR3 residues: CAVRRQVLDTEAFF. For the CDR3, the DNA is TGTGCCGTTCGGAGACAGGTGCTAGACACTGAAGCTTTCTTT.

The chain combines TRBV7-9 with TRBJ2-5; D is possibly TRBD2 (6 bases). The CDR3 totals 14 residues. With 4 bases removed from V and 1 base from J, the gap between germline ends came to 10 bases. Per germline, CDR1 SEHNR and CDR2 FQNEAQ (reference sequence). The CDR3 loop reads CASSSGRGQETQYF. The CDR3 region has the DNA TGTGCCAGCAGCTCAGGGCGGGGCCAAGAGACCCAGTACTTC.

The V gene is TRBV7-8, the J gene TRBJ2-3; 7 positions agree with TRBD1. J gave up 3 bases and V 4 bases, and 7 bases lay outside the gene matches. Germline CDR1 and CDR2: SGHVS and FQNEAQ. This CDR3 comprises 15 residues. The CDR3 region has the DNA TGTGCCAGCAGCTGGCGGACAGGTACTACAGATACGCAGTATTTT. This sequence encodes CASSWRTGTTDTQYF.

The chain joins TRBV30 to TRBJ1-1, with 11 positions matching TRBD1. Trimming cost V 6 bases and J 7 bases; bases outside gene matches: 13. The CDR3 spans 15 residues. Germline lookup yields CDR1 GTSNPN and CDR2 SVGIG (reference sequence). The CDR3 sequence: CACTKGQGATGEAFF. As DNA, the CDR3 is TGTGCCTGTACCAAAGGACAGGGGGCGACGGGTGAAGCTTTCTTT.

This clone has a handful of counts. The chain couples TRBV7-6 to TRBJ2-5, with D unresolved. This CDR3 is built from 14 residues. The germline V and J ends were trimmed by 0 bases and 5 bases, with 10 bases remaining between them. Germline V gene sequence: CDR1 SGHVS, CDR2 FNYEAQ. The chain's CDR3 is CASSLAARLETQYF. CDR3 nucleotides: TGTGCCAGCAGCTTAGCAGCGAGGCTTGAGACCCAGTACTTC.

The CDR3 is CASSQDPAGGAAGFSYEQYF. CDR3 DNA sequence: TGTGCCAGCAGCCAAGACCCCGCAGGGGGCGCAGCGGGCTTCTCCTACGAGCAGTACTTC. The chain joins TRBV4-2 to TRBJ2-7, with 8 positions matching TRBD1. This CDR3 has 20 amino acids. Losses at the gene ends were 0 bases for V and 0 bases for J; bases not matched to a gene: 16. CDR1 LGHNA and CDR2 YNFKEQ come from the germline V gene.